This T cell receptor beta chain was captured in a study of vaccination effects on CD4 cells after COVID-19. Study-level information: Two doses of either BNT162b2 or mRNA-1273 were given to each participant.

The CDR3 runs to 15 residues. Between the trimmed V and J ends, which lost 2 bases and 2 bases, there was a span of 13 bases. Germline lookup yields CDR1 MNHEY and CDR2 SVGAGI. Antigen-specific CD4+ T cells were first expanded with viral peptide pools by the ViraFEST assay and only then sequenced. After about 10 days in culture, the CD4+ T cells were isolated. This individual tested PCR-positive for SARS-CoV-2 infection between March and December 2020. Peptides at 8.5 to 10 ug/ml and IL-2 at around 9.3 IU/ml were added to some 1.9 million PBMC per well. Cells had half their medium changed to IL-2 medium on days 3 and 7. Repertoires were generated with immunoSEQ multiplex PCR, while TCRdb's copy carries only in-frame clones and drops some. The sample lists about 45,000 clones, roughly two thirds occurring once. Turning to this clone: As yet, its antigen is unknown.

The J gene is TRBJ2-7, the V gene TRBV6-5; D ambiguous. This material consisted of CD4+ T cells from PBMCs cultured with a peptide pool, taken before COVID-19 vaccination. This TCR came from a human donor who had a prior SARS-CoV-2 infection. CDR3 residues: CASSYAAVGTYEQYF. The DNA of the CDR3 is TGTGCCAGCAGTTACGCGGCGGTAGGGACCTACGAGCAGTACTTC.